This T cell receptor (beta chain) was captured by sequencing in a study of blood T cells in healthy people across ages. In germline, CDR1 is SGHTA, CDR2 FQGNSA. V was trimmed by 2 bases and J by 3 bases, leaving 28 bases between them. CDR3 length equals 20 residues. For the second PCR, which ran for roughly 6 to 12 cycles, a sample-barcoded 5' primer and a J-beta primer mix were used. TCRdb re-called the 5' RACE reads through MiXCR, storing one row per CDR3 protein. The data contain about 1.8 million distinct CDR3 sequences, 49% of them singletons. This clonotype has a handful of counts. The sample consisted of blood. The rearrangement uses TRBV7-2 and TRBJ2-5, with D tentatively TRBD1 (6 bases). This receptor was taken from a woman between 40 and 55 years old in good health. CDR3 region: CASSLSSRRMQGPAEETQYF. For the CDR3, the DNA is TGTGCCAGCAGCTTAAGTAGTCGGAGGATGCAGGGGCCAGCGGAAGAGACCCAGTACTTC.